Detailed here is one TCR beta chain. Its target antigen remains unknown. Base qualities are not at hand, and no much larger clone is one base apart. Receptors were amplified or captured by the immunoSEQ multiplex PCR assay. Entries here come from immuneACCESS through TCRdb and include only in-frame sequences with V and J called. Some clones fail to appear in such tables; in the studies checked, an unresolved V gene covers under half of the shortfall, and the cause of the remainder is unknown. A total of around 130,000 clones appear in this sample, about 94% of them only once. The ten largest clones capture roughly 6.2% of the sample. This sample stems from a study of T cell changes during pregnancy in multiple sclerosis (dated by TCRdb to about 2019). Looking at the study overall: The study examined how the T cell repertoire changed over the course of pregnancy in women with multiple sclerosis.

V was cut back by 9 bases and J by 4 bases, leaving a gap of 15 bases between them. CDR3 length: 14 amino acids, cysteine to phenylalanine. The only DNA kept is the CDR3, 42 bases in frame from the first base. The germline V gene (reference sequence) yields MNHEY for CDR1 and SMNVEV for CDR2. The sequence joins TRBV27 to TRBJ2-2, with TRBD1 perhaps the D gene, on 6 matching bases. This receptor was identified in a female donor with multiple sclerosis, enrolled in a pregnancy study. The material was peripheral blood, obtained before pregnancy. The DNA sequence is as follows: TGTGCCAGTACTCAGGGGTTGAGCACCGGGGAGCTGTTTTTT. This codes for CASTQGLSTGELFF.